These 20 T cell receptor beta chains were sequenced from one sample in a study of T cell responses to AZD1222 COVID-19 vaccine. This table comes from immunoSEQ multiplex PCR, and its TCRdb copy is limited to in-frame clones, with some not included. The sample has 150,000 to 200,000 clones, almost 90% seen once. Sequenced material: peripheral blood, taken on day 0 of AZD1222 vaccination. The source is an adult in good health.

This clone was observed a single time. CDR3 DNA: TGTGCCAGCAGGTCGGCCGGGGGTGGAGAATATGGCTACACCTTC. It is translated as CASRSAGGGEYGYTF. The genes are TRBV28 and TRBJ1-2; D possibly corresponds to TRBD1 (5 bases). The length of the CDR3 is 15 residues. CDR1 MDHEN and CDR2 SYDVKM come from the germline V gene. V was clipped by 6 bases and J by 5 bases, with 19 bases between them.

V usage is TRBV10-3 and J usage is TRBJ1-2, with 8 bases identical to TRBD1. CDR3 length: 13 residues. Germline CDR1 and CDR2: ENHRY and SYGVKD. With V trimmed by 6 bases and J by 6 bases, 6 bases remained unmatched. The CDR3 is CAISRDRGDGYTF. The DNA for the CDR3 is TGTGCCATCAGCCGCGACAGGGGTGATGGCTACACCTTC.

This clone appeared a single time. This chain joins TRBV5-6 and TRBJ2-1; the D gene is possibly TRBD2 (6 bases). Trimming shortened V by 5 bases and J by 4 bases, and 19 bases separated the two germline ends. This CDR3 comprises 16 residues. Germline CDR1 reads SGHDT; CDR2 reads YYEEEE. CDR3 nucleotide sequence: TGTGCCAGCAGGGAAGCTGGAGGGACGAGATACAATGAGCAGTTCTTC. As protein: CASREAGGTRYNEQFF.

The chain joins TRBV28 to TRBJ1-4; 7 positions match TRBD1. J lost 5 bases, V lost 4 bases, and 16 bases had no gene match. The germline V gene encodes CDR1 MDHEN and CDR2 SYDVKM. The CDR3 consists of 18 residues. The CDR3 is CASSSPPGQPWDNEKLFF. DNA for the CDR3: TGTGCCAGCAGTTCCCCCCCGGGACAGCCGTGGGACAATGAAAAACTGTTTTTT. The full variable domain, its missing parts supplied by reference TRBV28 and TRBJ1-4, is DVKVTQSSRYLVKRTGEKVFLECVQDMDHENMFWYRQDPGLGLRLIYFSYDVKMKEKGDIPEGYSVSREKKERFSLILESASTNQTSMYLCASSSPPGQPWDNEKLFFGSGTQLSVL.

V is TRBV28 and J is TRBJ1-2; D call uncertain. The germline CDR1 and CDR2 sequences are MDHEN and SYDVKM. This CDR3 has 13 residues. Trimming removed 2 bases at V and 8 bases at J, with 12 bases between. DNA of the CDR3: TGTGCCAGCAGTTTAGTAATGGGGAACGGCTACACCTTC. It yields the protein CASSLVMGNGYTF.

The rearrangement uses TRBV25-1 and TRBJ1-1; 7 nucleotides align to TRBD1. Germline V gene data show CDR1 as MGHDK and CDR2 as SYGVNS. The CDR3 has 15 amino acids. V lost 5 bases, J lost 8 bases, and 14 bases stayed unmatched. CDR3 protein: CASSPHGRQGGEAFF. The CDR3 region has the DNA TGTGCCAGCAGTCCTCATGGGAGACAGGGAGGGGAAGCTTTCTTT.

The chain couples TRBV4-3 to TRBJ2-7, with TRBD2 matching 10 bases. V shed 2 bases and J 3 bases; nucleotides not matched to a gene: 10. Germline CDR1 and CDR2: LGHNA and YSLEER. This CDR3 has 17 amino acids. For the CDR3, the DNA is TGCGCCAGCAGCCAAACCCGAGGGACTAGCGACAACTACGAGCAGTACTTC. As protein: CASSQTRGTSDNYEQYF.

The gene calls are TRBV18 and TRBJ1-6; no firm D call. V was cut by 3 bases and J by 0 bases, with 15 bases left in between. CDR3 length: 18 amino acids. Germline V gene data show CDR1 as KGHSH and CDR2 as LQKENI. The CDR3 here is CASSPTSPGSSYNSPLHF. The CDR3 coding sequence is TGTGCCAGCTCACCTACCAGTCCAGGTAGCTCCTATAATTCACCCCTCCACTTT.

The gene calls are TRBV5-1 and TRBJ2-1; weak D call: TRBD1 (5 bases). V lost 7 bases and J 3 bases, leaving 11 bases between the germline ends. Germline V gene data show CDR1 as SGHRS and CDR2 as YFSETQ. CDR3 length: 13 residues. CDR3 nucleotide sequence: TGCGCCAGCGGCCGGCAGGGCTACAATGAGCAGTTCTTC. Its protein is CASGRQGYNEQFF.

The V gene is TRBV27, the J gene TRBJ2-7; 7 bases are shared with TRBD1. The germline gives CDR1 MNHEY, CDR2 SMNVEV (reference sequence). V was clipped by 5 bases and J by 0 bases; unmatched bases: 7. This CDR3 spans 15 amino acids. The CDR3: CASSDRDSGSYEQYF. The CDR3 coding sequence is TGTGCCAGCAGTGATCGGGACAGCGGCTCCTACGAGCAGTACTTC.

This clone has only a few counts. V and J are TRBV5-1 and TRBJ2-6, with TRBD2 matching 7 bases. CDR3 length equals 17 residues. CDR1 SGHRS and CDR2 YFSETQ come from the germline V gene. The J segment lost 1 base and the V segment lost 6 bases, leaving 10 bases of the junction unmatched. CDR3 in amino acids: CASTGGGDDSGANVLTF. CDR3 DNA sequence: TGCGCCAGCACGGGGGGAGGAGATGATTCTGGGGCCAACGTCCTGACTTTC.

The J gene is TRBJ2-1, the V gene TRBV5-1; 9 bases line up with TRBD1. Trimming cost V 3 bases and J 5 bases; bases outside gene matches: 6. The CDR3 covers 15 residues. Germline loops: CDR1 SGHRS, CDR2 YFSETQ. CDR3 in amino acids: CASSSPGTGHNEQFF. The CDR3 DNA sequence: TGCGCCAGCAGCTCTCCCGGGACAGGGCACAATGAGCAGTTCTTC.

The chain combines TRBV6-5 with TRBJ1-1; 11 bases line up with TRBD1. This CDR3 has 13 residues. The V gene's germline CDR1 is MNHEY and CDR2 SVGAGI. Trimming at V came to 7 bases and at J to 4 bases, leaving 2 bases not matched to a gene. CDR3 in amino acids: CASKGQGVTEAFF. Here the CDR3 DNA reads TGTGCCAGCAAGGGACAGGGGGTCACTGAAGCTTTCTTT.

This clone was counted a few times. The chain links TRBV5-1 to TRBJ1-1; tentative D call: TRBD1 (5 bases). This CDR3 has 13 residues. The ends were cut back, 7 bases at V and 1 base at J, with 11 bases in the middle. Germline V gene lookup returns CDR1 SGHRS and CDR2 YFSETQ. CDR3 in amino acids: CASFGGSNTEAFF. The CDR3 DNA is TGCGCCAGCTTTGGGGGGTCGAACACTGAAGCTTTCTTT.

The CDR3 reads CASSLNSVGEKLFF. CDR3 nucleotide sequence: TGTGCCAGCAGCTTAAATTCGGTGGGGGAAAAACTGTTTTTT. This chain joins TRBV7-2 and TRBJ1-4, with D unclear. This CDR3 contains 14 residues. Germline-derived CDR1 and CDR2 are SGHTA and FQGNSA. V was clipped by 2 bases and J by 8 bases, with 12 bases between them.

J is TRBJ1-1 and V is TRBV18; 8 bases line up with TRBD1. J lost 7 bases, V lost 4 bases, and 11 bases had no gene match. The CDR3 totals 15 residues. CDR1 and CDR2 from the germline V gene are KGHSH and LQKENI. The DNA of the CDR3 is TGTGCCAGCTCACTCGCAAGGACAGGGCAGGGTGAAGCTTTCTTT. Protein sequence: CASSLARTGQGEAFF.

The gene calls are TRBV7-9 and TRBJ1-6, with a tentative D call TRBD1 (6 bases). The CDR3 sequence is 14 residues long. Per the germline V gene, CDR1 is SEHNR and CDR2 is FQNEAQ (reference sequence). Trimming left V 3 bases short and J 10 bases short, with 13 bases between. Here the CDR3 DNA reads TGTGCCAGCAGCTTGAGGGGGGCTGGGTCACCCCTCCACTTT. The encoded protein is CASSLRGAGSPLHF. The variable domain in full, with the rest retrieved from reference TRBV7-9 and TRBJ1-6, is DTGVSQNPRHKITKRGQNVTFRCDPISEHNRLYWYRQTLGQGPEFLTYFQNEAQLEKSRLLSDRFSAERPKGSFSTLEIQRTEQGDSAMYLCASSLRGAGSPLHFGNGTRLTVT.

This clone was observed a single time. The rearrangement links TRBV4-3 to TRBJ2-7, with unresolved D. The CDR3 runs to 14 residues. V was cut by 1 base and J by 3 bases, with 10 bases left in between. Germline V gene lookup returns CDR1 LGHNA and CDR2 YSLEER. The CDR3 here is CASSQVGTNYEQYF. CDR3 coding DNA: TGCGCCAGCAGCCAAGTGGGTACGAACTACGAGCAGTACTTC.

The J gene is TRBJ1-5, the V gene TRBV6-5; no clear D. Trimming took off 7 bases at V and 3 bases at J, with 13 bases between the two ends. Germline V gene sequence: CDR1 MNHEY, CDR2 SVGAGI. The CDR3 length is 14 residues. CDR3 amino acids: CASIPAVSNQPQHF. The DNA for the CDR3 is TGTGCCAGCATTCCTGCAGTCTCCAATCAGCCCCAGCATTTT.

V usage is TRBV29-1 and J usage is TRBJ2-2, with TRBD1 matching 9 bases. The CDR3 consists of 15 residues. Germline CDR1 is SQVTM and CDR2 is ANQGSEA. V lost 1 base and J lost 7; bases outside the gene matches: 7. The CDR3 DNA is TGCAGCGTTGAAGCCGGGACAGGGTTTCTCGGGGAGCTGTTTTTT. It specifies CSVEAGTGFLGELFF.